This note documents a single TCR beta chain sequence. The data were taken from a study of T cell changes during pregnancy in multiple sclerosis. Germline V gives CDR1 SGHTA, CDR2 FQGNSA. V was cut by 1 base and J by 3 bases, with 10 bases left in between. This CDR3 comprises 15 residues. Measured with immunoSEQ multiplex PCR; TCRdb has only the in-frame clones, and not every one. The profile shows fewer than 100,000 clones, 85% to 95% of them singletons. The material was peripheral blood, obtained after pregnancy. The TCR was taken from a female donor in good health, enrolled as a control in a pregnancy study. The chain uses TRBV7-2 and TRBJ2-1, with a weak D call TRBD2 (5 bases). This CDR3 reads CASSLVAAGYNEQFF. CDR3 DNA: TGTGCCAGCAGCTTAGTCGCGGCGGGCTACAATGAGCAGTTCTTC.